This T cell receptor (beta chain) was found in a study of blood T cell repertoires in COVID-19. The V end was cut by 3 bases, the J end by 5 bases, with 10 bases between. Germline CDR1 is MNHNS and CDR2 is SASEGT. The CDR3 spans 13 residues. As originally analysed: Nucleated cell number was recorded as an estimate derived from reference gene primer amplification. The method was immunoSEQ multiplex PCR; TCRdb's version includes in-frame clones alone and lacks a portion of them. V, J and clone size reflect that table, while D and trimming were determined from the DNA. The sample contains about 61,000 clones, around nine tenths of which appear only once.

V gene TRBV6-1 combines with J gene TRBJ1-1, with unresolved D. The TCR comes from a woman aged 45 to 65 with active or convalescent COVID-19. Material for sequencing was peripheral blood. The CDR3 region has the DNA TGTGCCAGCAGTGAGGCCTGGACTACTGAAGCTTTCTTT. It codes for CASSEAWTTEAFF.